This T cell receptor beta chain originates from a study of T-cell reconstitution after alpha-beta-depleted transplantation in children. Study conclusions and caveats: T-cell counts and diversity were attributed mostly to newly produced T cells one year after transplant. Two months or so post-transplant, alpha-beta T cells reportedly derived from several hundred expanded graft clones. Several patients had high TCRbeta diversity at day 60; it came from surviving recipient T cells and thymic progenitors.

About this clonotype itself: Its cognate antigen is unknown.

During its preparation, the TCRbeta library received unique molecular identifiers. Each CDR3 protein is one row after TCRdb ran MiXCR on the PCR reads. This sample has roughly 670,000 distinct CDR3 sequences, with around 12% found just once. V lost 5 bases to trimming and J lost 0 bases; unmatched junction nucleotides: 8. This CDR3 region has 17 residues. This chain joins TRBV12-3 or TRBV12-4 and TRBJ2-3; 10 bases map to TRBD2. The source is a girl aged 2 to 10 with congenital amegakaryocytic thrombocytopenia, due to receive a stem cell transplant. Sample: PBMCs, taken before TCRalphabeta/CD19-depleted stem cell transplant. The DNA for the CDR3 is TGTGCCAGCAGTCTATTAGCGGGAGGCTCTAGCACAGATACGCAGTATTTT. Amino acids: CASSLLAGGSSTDTQYF.